The clone carrying this T cell receptor beta chain has more than one count but fewer than ten. These data belong to a study of blood T cell repertoires in COVID-19. Study-level background: Donors in the United States, Italy and Spain gave samples during acute or convalescent COVID-19. PBMCs, B-cell-depleted T cells, or T cells were the source of the cDNA or gDNA that made up the material.

The germline V gene encodes CDR1 MDHEN and CDR2 SYDVKM. V was pared by 2 bases and J by 5 bases, with 12 bases between. The CDR3 has 15 amino acids. Assay: immunoSEQ multiplex PCR; the TCRdb copy retains only in-frame clones and omits some. The sample contains a few hundred thousand clones, 75% to 90% of which appear only once. The sample was PBMCs or T cells enriched from blood (not recorded which). The TCR comes from a woman aged 40 to 49 who had recovered from COVID-19. This sequence joins TRBV28 and TRBJ2-2, with TRBD2 as a possible D gene (5 bases). The CDR3 loop reads CASSLAGHRTGELFF. The CDR3 DNA reads as TGTGCCAGCAGTTTAGCGGGCCATAGGACCGGGGAGCTGTTTTTT.